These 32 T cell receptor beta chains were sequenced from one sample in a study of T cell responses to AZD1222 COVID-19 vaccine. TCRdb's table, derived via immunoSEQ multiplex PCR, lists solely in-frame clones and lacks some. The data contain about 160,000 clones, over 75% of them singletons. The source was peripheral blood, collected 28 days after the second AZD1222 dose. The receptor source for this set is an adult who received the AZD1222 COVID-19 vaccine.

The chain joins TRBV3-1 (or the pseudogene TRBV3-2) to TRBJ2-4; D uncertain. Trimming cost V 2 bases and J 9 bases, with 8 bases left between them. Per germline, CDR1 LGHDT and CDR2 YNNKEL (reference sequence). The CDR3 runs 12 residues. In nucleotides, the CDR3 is TGTGCCAGCAGCCAACTCAGCGCCATTCAGTACTTC. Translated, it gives CASSQLSAIQYF.

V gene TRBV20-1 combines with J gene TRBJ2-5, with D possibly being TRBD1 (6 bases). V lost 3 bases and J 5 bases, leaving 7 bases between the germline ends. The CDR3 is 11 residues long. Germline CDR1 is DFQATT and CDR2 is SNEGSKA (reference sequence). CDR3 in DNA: TGCAGTGCTAGCCAGGGGGAGACCCAGTACTTC. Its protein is CSASQGETQYF.

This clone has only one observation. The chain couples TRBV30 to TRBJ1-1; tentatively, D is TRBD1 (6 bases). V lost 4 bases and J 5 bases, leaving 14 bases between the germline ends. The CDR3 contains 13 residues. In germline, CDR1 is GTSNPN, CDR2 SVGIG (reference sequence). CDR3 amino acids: CAWTNQGITEAFF. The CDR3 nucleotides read TGTGCCTGGACCAATCAGGGGATAACTGAAGCTTTCTTT.

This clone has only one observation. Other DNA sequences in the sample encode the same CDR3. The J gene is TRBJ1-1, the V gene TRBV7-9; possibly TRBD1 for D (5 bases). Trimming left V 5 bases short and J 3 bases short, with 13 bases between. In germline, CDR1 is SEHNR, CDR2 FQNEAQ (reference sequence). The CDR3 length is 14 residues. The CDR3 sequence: CASSLRGGDTEAFF. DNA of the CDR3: TGTGCCAGCAGCCTGAGAGGAGGGGACACTGAAGCTTTCTTT.

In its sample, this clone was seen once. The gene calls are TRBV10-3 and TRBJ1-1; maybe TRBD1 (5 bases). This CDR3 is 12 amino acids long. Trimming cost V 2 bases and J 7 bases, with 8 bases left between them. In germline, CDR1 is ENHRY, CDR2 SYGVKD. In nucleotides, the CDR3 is TGTGCCATCAGTGAGCCAGGGATTGAAGCTTTCTTT. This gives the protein CAISEPGIEAFF.

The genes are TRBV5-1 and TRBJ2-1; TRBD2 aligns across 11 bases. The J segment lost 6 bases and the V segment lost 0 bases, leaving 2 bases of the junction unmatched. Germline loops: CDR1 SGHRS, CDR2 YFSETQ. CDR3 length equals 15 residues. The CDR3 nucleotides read TGCGCCAGCAGCTTGGCCCTAGCGGGAGGCAATGAGCAGTTCTTC. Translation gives CASSLALAGGNEQFF.

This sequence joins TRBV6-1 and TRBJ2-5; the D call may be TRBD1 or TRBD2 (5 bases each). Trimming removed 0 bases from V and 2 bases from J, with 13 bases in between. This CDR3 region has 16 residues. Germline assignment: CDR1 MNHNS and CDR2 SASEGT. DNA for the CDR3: TGTGCCAGCAGTGAAGCCACCGGGACGGAACAAGAGACCCAGTACTTC. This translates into CASSEATGTEQETQYF.

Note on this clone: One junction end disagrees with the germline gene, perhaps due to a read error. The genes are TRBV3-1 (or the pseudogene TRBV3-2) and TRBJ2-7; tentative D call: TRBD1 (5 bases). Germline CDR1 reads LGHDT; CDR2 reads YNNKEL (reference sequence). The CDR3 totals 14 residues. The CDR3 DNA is TGTGCCAGCAGTCAAGGGGCAGTGAACTACGAGCAGTACTTC. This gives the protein CASSQGAVNYEQYF.

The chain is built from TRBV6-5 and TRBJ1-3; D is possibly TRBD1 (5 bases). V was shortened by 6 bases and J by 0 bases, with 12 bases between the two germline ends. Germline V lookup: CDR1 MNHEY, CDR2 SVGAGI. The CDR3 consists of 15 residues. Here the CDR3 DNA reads TGTGCCAGCAGACCGGGGCTCTTCTCTGGAAACACCATATATTTT. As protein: CASRPGLFSGNTIYF.

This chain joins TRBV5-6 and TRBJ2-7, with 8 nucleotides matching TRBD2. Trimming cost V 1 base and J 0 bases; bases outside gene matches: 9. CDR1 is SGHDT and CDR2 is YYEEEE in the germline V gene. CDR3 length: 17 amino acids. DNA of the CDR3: TGTGCCAGCAGCTTGATTACTAGCGGATGGACCTCCTACGAGCAGTACTTC. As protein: CASSLITSGWTSYEQYF.

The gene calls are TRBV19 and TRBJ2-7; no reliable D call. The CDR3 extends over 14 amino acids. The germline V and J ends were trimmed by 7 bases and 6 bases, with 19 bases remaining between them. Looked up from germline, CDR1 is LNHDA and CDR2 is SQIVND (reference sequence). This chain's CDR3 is CASNEASFFREQYF. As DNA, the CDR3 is TGTGCCAGTAATGAAGCGTCTTTCTTCCGCGAGCAGTACTTC.

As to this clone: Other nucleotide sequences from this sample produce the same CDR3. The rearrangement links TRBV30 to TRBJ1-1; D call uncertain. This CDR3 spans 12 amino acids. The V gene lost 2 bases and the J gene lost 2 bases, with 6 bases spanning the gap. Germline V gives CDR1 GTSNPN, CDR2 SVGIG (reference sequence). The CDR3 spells CAWSSPNTEAFF. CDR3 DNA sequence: TGTGCCTGGAGTTCCCCAAACACTGAAGCTTTCTTT.

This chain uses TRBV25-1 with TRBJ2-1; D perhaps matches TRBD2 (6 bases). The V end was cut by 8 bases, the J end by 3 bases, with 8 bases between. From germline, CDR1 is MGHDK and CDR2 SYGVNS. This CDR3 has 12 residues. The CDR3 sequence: CASGRNYNEQFF. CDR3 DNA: TGTGCCAGCGGGAGGAACTACAATGAGCAGTTCTTC.

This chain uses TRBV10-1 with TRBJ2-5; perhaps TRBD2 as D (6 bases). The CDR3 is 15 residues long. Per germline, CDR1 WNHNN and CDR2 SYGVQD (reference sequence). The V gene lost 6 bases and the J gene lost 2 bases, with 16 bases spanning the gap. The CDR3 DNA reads TGCGCCAGCAGCGCCGGGTGGGGGAGGCAAGAGACCCAGTACTTC. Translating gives CASSAGWGRQETQYF.

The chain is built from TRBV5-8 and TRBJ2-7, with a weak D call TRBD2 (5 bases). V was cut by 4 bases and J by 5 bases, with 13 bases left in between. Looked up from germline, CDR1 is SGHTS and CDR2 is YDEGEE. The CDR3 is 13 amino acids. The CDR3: CASSPDYANEQYF. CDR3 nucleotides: TGTGCCAGCAGCCCCGACTACGCCAACGAGCAGTACTTC.

The CDR3 region is CASSEEGEGTQYF. The CDR3 coding sequence is TGTGCCAGCAGTGAAGAAGGGGAAGGGACCCAGTACTTC. The chain couples TRBV2 to TRBJ2-5; D is perhaps TRBD1 (5 bases). The CDR3 is made up of 13 amino acids. Deletions cut 1 base from V and 7 bases from J, with 10 bases between. Germline loops: CDR1 SNHLY, CDR2 FYNNEI.

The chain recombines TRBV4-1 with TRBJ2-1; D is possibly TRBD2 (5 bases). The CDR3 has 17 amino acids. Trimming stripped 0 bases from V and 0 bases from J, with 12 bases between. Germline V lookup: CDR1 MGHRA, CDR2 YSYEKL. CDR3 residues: CASSQDAPGSSYNEQFF. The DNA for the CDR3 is TGCGCCAGCAGCCAAGATGCCCCGGGGAGCTCCTACAATGAGCAGTTCTTC.

CDR3: CASTLQGPETQYF. In nucleotides, the CDR3 is TGTGCCAGCACCTTGCAGGGGCCAGAGACCCAGTACTTC. V and J are TRBV12-3 or TRBV12-4 and TRBJ2-5; TRBD1 is a possible D gene (6 bases). The CDR3 is 13 residues long. Trimming shortened V by 7 bases and J by 4 bases, and 13 bases separated the two germline ends.

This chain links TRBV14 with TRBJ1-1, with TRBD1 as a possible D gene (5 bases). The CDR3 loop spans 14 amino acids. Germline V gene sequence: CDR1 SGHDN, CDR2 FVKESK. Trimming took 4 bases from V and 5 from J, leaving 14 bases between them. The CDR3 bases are TGTGCCAGCAGCCCACCCCGAGAGGGGACTGAAGCTTTCTTT. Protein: CASSPPREGTEAFF.

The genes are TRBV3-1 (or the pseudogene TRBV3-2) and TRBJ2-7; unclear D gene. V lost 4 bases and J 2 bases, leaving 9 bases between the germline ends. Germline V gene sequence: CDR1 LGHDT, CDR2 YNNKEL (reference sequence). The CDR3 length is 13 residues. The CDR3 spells CASSRTEAYEQYF. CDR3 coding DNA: TGTGCCAGCAGCCGTACAGAGGCCTACGAGCAGTACTTC.

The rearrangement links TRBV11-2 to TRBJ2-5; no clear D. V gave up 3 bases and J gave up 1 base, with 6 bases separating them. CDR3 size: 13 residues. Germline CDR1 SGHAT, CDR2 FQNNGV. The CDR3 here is CASSFLGQETQYF. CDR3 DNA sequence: TGTGCCAGCAGCTTTTTGGGCCAAGAGACCCAGTACTTC.

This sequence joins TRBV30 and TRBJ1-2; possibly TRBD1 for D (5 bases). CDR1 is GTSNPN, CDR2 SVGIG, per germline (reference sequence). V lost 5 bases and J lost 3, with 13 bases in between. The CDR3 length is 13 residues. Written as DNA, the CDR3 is TGTGCCTGGGCTCGGGGCAGAGACTATGGCTACACCTTC. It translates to CAWARGRDYGYTF.

The CDR3 is CAWSVFWDRVNLTEAFF. The CDR3 DNA reads as TGTGCCTGGAGTGTATTTTGGGACAGGGTTAATTTAACTGAAGCTTTCTTT. The chain carries TRBV30 and TRBJ1-1; 9 nucleotides align to TRBD1. Germline V gene data show CDR1 as GTSNPN and CDR2 as SVGIG (reference sequence). With V trimmed by 0 bases and J by 5 bases, 13 bases remained unmatched. CDR3 length: 17 residues.

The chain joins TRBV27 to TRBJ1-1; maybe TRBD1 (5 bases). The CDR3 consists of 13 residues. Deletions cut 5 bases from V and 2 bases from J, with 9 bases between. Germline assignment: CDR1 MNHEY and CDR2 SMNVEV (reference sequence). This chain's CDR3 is CASSRDGNTEAFF. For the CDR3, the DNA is TGTGCCAGCAGTCGGGACGGTAACACTGAAGCTTTCTTT.

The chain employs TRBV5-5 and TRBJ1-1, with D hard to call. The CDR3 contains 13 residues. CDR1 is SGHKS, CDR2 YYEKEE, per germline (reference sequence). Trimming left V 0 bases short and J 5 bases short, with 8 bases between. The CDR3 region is CASSLGPETEAFF. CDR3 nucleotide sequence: TGTGCCAGCAGCTTGGGGCCAGAAACTGAAGCTTTCTTT.

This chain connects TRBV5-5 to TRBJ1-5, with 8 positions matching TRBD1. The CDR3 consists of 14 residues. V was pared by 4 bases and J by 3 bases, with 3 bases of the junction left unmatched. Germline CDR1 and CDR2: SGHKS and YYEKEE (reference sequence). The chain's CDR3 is CASSLTGDNQPQHF. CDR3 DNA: TGTGCCAGCAGCCTGACAGGGGACAATCAGCCCCAGCATTTT. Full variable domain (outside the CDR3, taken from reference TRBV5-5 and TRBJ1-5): DAGVTQSPTHLIKTRGQQVTLRCSPISGHKSVSWYQQVLGQGPQFIFQYYEKEERGRGNFPDRFSARQFPNYSSELNVNALLLGDSALYLCASSLTGDNQPQHFGDGTRLSIL.

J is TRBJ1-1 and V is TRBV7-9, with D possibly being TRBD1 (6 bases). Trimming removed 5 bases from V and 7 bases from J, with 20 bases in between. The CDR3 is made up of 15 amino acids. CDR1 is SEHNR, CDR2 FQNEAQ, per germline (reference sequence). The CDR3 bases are TGTGCCAGCAGCCCATGGGGCGGGGAAGGGGGTGAAGCTTTCTTT. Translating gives CASSPWGGEGGEAFF.

The CDR3 nucleotides are TGTGCCAGCACTCAGACAGGGGCCAAAAACATTCAGTACTTC. This codes for CASTQTGAKNIQYF. The J gene is TRBJ2-4, the V gene TRBV5-4; 7 positions match TRBD1. The CDR3 sequence is 14 residues long. In germline, CDR1 is SGHNT, CDR2 YYREEE (reference sequence). Trimming took 6 bases from V and 1 from J; bases not matched to a gene: 4.

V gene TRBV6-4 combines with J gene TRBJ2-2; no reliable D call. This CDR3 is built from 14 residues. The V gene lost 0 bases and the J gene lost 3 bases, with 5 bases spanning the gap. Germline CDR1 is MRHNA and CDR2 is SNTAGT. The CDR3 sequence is CASSDSLDTGELFF. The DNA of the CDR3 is TGTGCCAGCAGTGACTCACTGGACACCGGGGAGCTGTTTTTT.

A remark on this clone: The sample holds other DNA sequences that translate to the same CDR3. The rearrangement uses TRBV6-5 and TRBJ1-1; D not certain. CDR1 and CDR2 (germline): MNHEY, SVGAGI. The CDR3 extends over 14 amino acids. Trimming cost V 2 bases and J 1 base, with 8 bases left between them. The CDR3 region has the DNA TGTGCCAGCAGTTACGGCGGCTGGAACACTGAAGCTTTCTTT. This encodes CASSYGGWNTEAFF.

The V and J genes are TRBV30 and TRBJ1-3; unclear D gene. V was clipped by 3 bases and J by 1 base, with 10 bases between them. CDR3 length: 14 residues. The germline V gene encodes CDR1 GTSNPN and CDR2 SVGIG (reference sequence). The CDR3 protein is CAWRGFSSGNTIYF. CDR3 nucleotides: TGTGCCTGGAGGGGGTTTTCTTCTGGAAACACCATATATTTT. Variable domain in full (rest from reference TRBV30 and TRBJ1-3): SQTIHQWPATLVQPVGSPLSLECTVEGTSNPNLYWYRQAAGRGLQLLFYSVGIGQISSEVPQNLSASRPQDRQFILSSKKLLLSDSGFYLCAWRGFSSGNTIYFGEGSWLTVV.

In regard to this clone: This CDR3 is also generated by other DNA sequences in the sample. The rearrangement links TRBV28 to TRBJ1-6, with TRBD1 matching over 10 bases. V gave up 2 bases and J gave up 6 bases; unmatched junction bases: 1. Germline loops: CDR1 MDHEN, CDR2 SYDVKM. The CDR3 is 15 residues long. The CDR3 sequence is CASSLRDRGNSPLHF. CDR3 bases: TGTGCCAGCAGTTTAAGGGACAGGGGTAATTCACCCCTCCACTTT.